The T cell receptor (beta chain) under discussion was sequenced for a study of blood T cells in healthy people across ages. The authors ran a second PCR of 7 to 11 cycles using a sample-barcoded 5' primer and a J-beta primer mix. One entry per CDR3 protein, called by TCRdb with MiXCR from the 5' RACE reads. In the table there are about 1.6 million distinct CDR3 sequences, about 31% of which are singletons. This clonotype was counted between two and nine times. Per sample, a minimum of 6.5 million PBMCs were isolated. Germline V gene sequence: CDR1 MNHNY, CDR2 SVGAGI (reference sequence). The CDR3 contains 17 residues. The junction had 7 bases not matched to a gene; V was cut back by 0 bases and J by 5 bases.

Sequences were obtained from blood. The origin of this receptor is a woman aged 25 to 39 in good health. V and J are TRBV6-6 and TRBJ2-5, with TRBD2 matching 12 bases. For the CDR3, the DNA is TGTGCCAGCAGTTACTCCTACCTAGCGGGGGGGCCTGAGACCCAGTACTTC. Translating gives CASSYSYLAGGPETQYF.